These T cell receptor beta chains were read from a single sample in a study of cytomegalovirus exposure and HLA in healthy donors. Profiling relied on immunoSEQ multiplex PCR, and the TCRdb table lists in-frame clones only, not all of them. This table holds 150,000 or so clones, approximately 86% found once. The sample consisted of PBMCs. These receptors were collected from a woman aged 45-60 years in good health and CMV-seropositive. Both conserved end residues are part of each CDR3. The order of the fields is J gene, V gene, CDR3 protein.

TRBJ2-2,TRBV28,CASSPYDRDTGELFF
TRBJ2-6,TRBV7-2,CASSKGGSGANVLTF
TRBJ1-2,TRBV6-6,CASSLGEDGYTF
TRBJ2-2,TRBV6-6,CASSYSRAGELFF
TRBJ2-5,TRBV6-5,CASRGVGQGQTQYF
TRBJ2-7,TRBV6-6,CASTASYEQYF
TRBJ2-7,TRBV6-1,CASSSAGRDYEQYF
TRBJ2-3,TRBV29-1,CSVVGLAGGRSNMQYF
TRBJ2-1,TRBV7-2,CASSLTRDLNEQFF
TRBJ1-3,TRBV10-2,CASSGWKGNTIYF
TRBJ2-7,TRBV6-5,CASSLDGVLREQYF
TRBJ1-3,TRBV14,CASSRTAVSSGNTIYF
TRBJ2-1,TRBV6-1,CASRPGTRGDNEQFF
TRBJ2-7,TRBV11-2,CASSLERAGNYEQYF
TRBJ2-1,TRBV6-6,CASSAPGQTYNEQFF
TRBJ2-1,TRBV30,CAWSTSSGGNEQFF
TRBJ2-2,TRBV25-1,CASSDQGVYTGELFF
TRBJ1-4,TRBV7-9,CASSLVGGADEKLFF
TRBJ2-6,TRBV5-4,CASSPGLLSGANVLTF
TRBJ1-5,TRBV6-5,CASRAAVGQPQHF
TRBJ1-6,TRBV7-9,CASSLVAGWGSDSPLHF
TRBJ2-1,TRBV4-1,CASSQEEGANNEQFF
TRBJ2-7,TRBV4-3,CASSPSMDRVSYEQYF
TRBJ2-3,TRBV25-1,CASEDLQGAPTDTQYF
TRBJ1-2,TRBV4-2,CASSQEGGGGQGRGGYTF
TRBJ2-3,TRBV30,CAWARAGATTDTQYF
TRBJ1-2,TRBV6-4,CASSEKQGGSAGYTF
TRBJ2-7,TRBV4-1,CASSQGQGVGWEQYF
TRBJ2-7,TRBV4-1,CASSPGQAYEQYF
TRBJ2-7,TRBV7-9,CSSSLGGNEQYF
TRBJ2-7,TRBV6-5,CASSLAGVGSYEQYF
TRBJ1-1,TRBV5-1,CASSLRGGNEAFF
TRBJ2-7,TRBV4-3,CASSQSPRGSSYEQYF
TRBJ1-4,TRBV10-2,CASTRATNEKLFF
TRBJ2-2,TRBV19,CASSFGGLTGELFF
TRBJ1-2,TRBV6-6,CASSHRGPDGYIF
TRBJ1-3,TRBV6-1,CTSSAGQGVSGNTIYF
TRBJ1-4,TRBV15,CATNSGGRPNEKLFF
TRBJ2-7,TRBV6-1,CASSVMRGREGNYEQYF
TRBJ1-5,TRBV2,CASSATGGSGISQPQHF
TRBJ2-5,TRBV7-3,CASSPQGAQETQYF
TRBJ1-2,TRBV6-6,CASRSYGYTF
TRBJ2-3,TRBV9,CASNQRGDGGISTDTQYF
TRBJ1-2,TRBV7-9,CASSPGTDGYTF
TRBJ1-4,TRBV6-5,CASSSYRETTNEKLFF
TRBJ1-2,TRBV30,CAWSFGRADGYTF
TRBJ1-1,TRBV6-1,CASSETQGGEAFF
TRBJ2-1,TRBV11-2,CASSQRTPYNEQFF
TRBJ2-5,TRBV9,CASSTGTGRETQYF
TRBJ2-7,TRBV25-1,CASSGPQGYEQYF
TRBJ1-6,TRBV7-2,CASSLEGGLGSPLHF
TRBJ1-1,TRBV30,CAWSSLSNTEAFF
TRBJ2-7,TRBV10-3,CAISDSLRSGDYEQYF
TRBJ2-6,TRBV7-9,CASSQGTSDNPGANVLTF
TRBJ1-2,TRBV7-9,CSSSLGRAGYGYTF